This passage covers 30 T cell receptor beta chains from one sample sequenced in a study of cytomegalovirus exposure and HLA in healthy donors. Primers for the PCR totalled 60 Vbeta and 13 Jbeta. Sequencing was performed with immunoSEQ multiplex PCR; in TCRdb, only in-frame clones are kept and a portion is missing. This sample yields approximately 180,000 clones, of which over 70% are seen a single time; 2.9% belongs to the top ten. The sample consisted of PBMCs. Receptors were obtained from a male donor in good health and CMV-seronegative.

The chain recombines TRBV20-1 with TRBJ2-1, with 7 nucleotides matching TRBD1. The CDR3 totals 11 residues. Germline V gives CDR1 DFQATT, CDR2 SNEGSKA (reference sequence). CDR3 in DNA: TGCCGAGTCGGACAGGCTGATGAGCAGTTCTTC. Its protein is CRVGQADEQFF.

This clone appeared a few times. This sequence joins TRBV18 and TRBJ1-2; D is possibly TRBD1 (6 bases). This CDR3 is built from 13 residues. CDR1 is KGHSH and CDR2 is LQKENI in the germline V gene. The V end lost 4 bases, the J end lost 8 bases, and 14 bases lay between the germline ends. CDR3 region: CASSQDTTGGYTF. CDR3 DNA sequence: TGTGCCAGCTCACAGGACACGACAGGCGGCTACACCTTC.

The V gene is TRBV30, the J gene TRBJ2-5; possibly TRBD2 for D (5 bases). Per germline, CDR1 GTSNPN and CDR2 SVGIG (reference sequence). Between the trimmed V and J ends, which lost 0 bases and 4 bases, there was a span of 9 bases. The CDR3 totals 13 residues. In nucleotides, the CDR3 is TGTGCCTGGAGTGTACACGGGGTAGAGACCCAGTACTTC. It encodes CAWSVHGVETQYF.

The chain has TRBV7-8 and TRBJ2-5, with a tentative D call TRBD1 (6 bases). The CDR3 has 13 residues. Trimming cost V 1 base and J 4 bases, with 7 bases left between them. Germline V lookup: CDR1 SGHVS, CDR2 FQNEAQ. CDR3 loop: CASSLGGRETQYF. The CDR3 bases are TGTGCCAGCAGCTTAGGGGGGCGAGAGACCCAGTACTTC.

The rearrangement joins TRBV5-1 to TRBJ2-7; 7 nucleotides align to TRBD1. J lost 1 base, V lost 1 base, and 5 bases had no gene match. Germline V CDR1 and CDR2: SGHRS, YFSETQ. The CDR3 runs 15 residues. The CDR3 DNA reads TGCGCCAGCAGCTTGCGGGACAGTGCTTCCTACGAGCAGTACTTC. This gives the protein CASSLRDSASYEQYF.

Written as DNA, the CDR3 is TGTGCCAGTAGTAAAAGGACAGGGGTAGAGACCCAGTACTTC. This codes for CASSKRTGVETQYF. The chain carries TRBV19 and TRBJ2-5; 9 bases are shared with TRBD1. The CDR3 is 14 residues long. With 4 bases clipped from V and 4 bases from J, the junction kept 4 bases outside the gene matches. Germline CDR1 is LNHDA and CDR2 is SQIVND (reference sequence).

The sample holds one count of this clone. The rearrangement joins TRBV12-5 to TRBJ1-5; 7 bases align to TRBD1. With V trimmed by 5 bases and J by 3 bases, 7 bases remained unmatched. The CDR3 covers 15 residues. CDR1 and CDR2 (germline): LGHNT, FRNRAP. The CDR3 DNA is TGTGCTAGTGGTGCCCCAGGGGGTTACAATCAGCCCCAGCATTTT. Its translation: CASGAPGGYNQPQHF.

This sequence joins TRBV28 and TRBJ2-7; D is perhaps TRBD2 (6 bases). CDR1 is MDHEN, CDR2 SYDVKM, per germline. CDR3 length: 18 residues. V dropped 8 bases and J dropped 1 base, with 27 bases sitting between them. CDR3 sequence: CASASLLKRAGNSYEQYF. CDR3 nucleotides: TGTGCCAGCGCCTCCCTCCTGAAGCGGGCCGGAAATTCCTACGAGCAGTACTTC.

The V call is TRBV6-1, the J call TRBJ2-1, with 8 bases matching TRBD2. Germline V gives CDR1 MNHNS, CDR2 SASEGT. The CDR3 totals 15 residues. Losses at the gene ends were 5 bases for V and 4 bases for J; bases not matched to a gene: 7. In DNA form, the CDR3 reads TGTGCCAGCAGTTGGAGCGGGGGAGGATACAATGAGCAGTTCTTC. It yields the protein CASSWSGGGYNEQFF.

V gene TRBV30 combines with J gene TRBJ2-7; 9 bases align to TRBD1. The CDR3 totals 14 residues. The J segment lost 9 bases and the V segment lost 4 bases, leaving 13 bases of the junction unmatched. Germline V lookup: CDR1 GTSNPN, CDR2 SVGIG (reference sequence). The CDR3, as DNA: TGTGCCTGGAATTCCGGGACAGGGAGTATAGGGCAGTACTTC. This sequence encodes CAWNSGTGSIGQYF.

The rearrangement links TRBV5-5 to TRBJ2-3; possible D gene TRBD2, 6 bases. The ends were cut back, 4 bases at V and 4 bases at J, with 22 bases in the middle. Germline values: CDR1 SGHKS, CDR2 YYEKEE (reference sequence). This CDR3 has 17 amino acids. In nucleotides, the CDR3 is TGTGCCAGCAGCCGTTTACTAGGGCGGGGAAGGGCAGATACGCAGTATTTT. This gives the protein CASSRLLGRGRADTQYF.

This rearrangement joins TRBV4-2 to TRBJ2-1, with 9 positions matching TRBD2. The germline V gene has CDR1 LGHNA and CDR2 YNFKEQ. V shed 4 bases, J shed 4 bases, and the junction held 8 bases outside the gene matches. The CDR3 covers 16 residues. The CDR3 sequence is CASSPHRLAAYNEQFF. The CDR3 bases are TGTGCCAGCAGCCCCCACCGACTAGCGGCATACAATGAGCAGTTCTTC.

This clone was found a few times. The J gene is TRBJ1-5, the V gene TRBV28, with D tentatively TRBD1 (6 bases). The CDR3 has 12 residues. Germline loops: CDR1 MDHEN, CDR2 SYDVKM. V was pared by 6 bases and J by 6 bases, with 9 bases between. Written as DNA, the CDR3 is TGTGCCAGCAGACAGGGTTTTCAGCCCCAGCATTTT. This encodes CASRQGFQPQHF.

The V call is TRBV5-1, the J call TRBJ2-1, with TRBD1 as a possible D gene (5 bases). The V end was cut by 7 bases, the J end by 4 bases, with 15 bases between. Germline V gene sequence: CDR1 SGHRS, CDR2 YFSETQ. This CDR3 has 14 residues. The CDR3, as DNA: TGCGCCAGCCAGGAGCAGGGAAAGTACAATGAGCAGTTCTTC. As protein: CASQEQGKYNEQFF.

This clone was detected only a few times. Other DNA sequences of this sample code for an identical CDR3. This chain links TRBV30 with TRBJ1-3; possibly TRBD1 for D (5 bases). The V gene's germline CDR1 is GTSNPN and CDR2 SVGIG (reference sequence). Between the trimmed V and J ends, which lost 2 bases and 2 bases, there was a span of 7 bases. This CDR3 comprises 13 residues. The CDR3 protein is CAWSRGTGNTIYF. CDR3 bases: TGTGCCTGGAGTAGGGGTACTGGAAACACCATATATTTT.

The rearrangement links TRBV29-1 to TRBJ2-7, with D unclear. V shed 4 bases and J shed 4 bases, with 5 bases lying between them. The CDR3 contains 10 residues. The germline V gene encodes CDR1 SQVTM and CDR2 ANQGSEA. CDR3 residues: CSVGTYEQYF. CDR3 bases: TGCAGCGTTGGAACATACGAGCAGTACTTC.

The chain couples TRBV28 to TRBJ2-5; 9 nucleotides line up with TRBD1. The assigned J gene may be wrong: the sequence end matches TRBJ2-7 better. This CDR3 has 13 residues. The germline gives CDR1 MDHEN, CDR2 SYDVKM. In DNA, the CDR3 is TGTGCCTATCGACGACAGGGGGCCTACGAGCAGTACTTC. Protein sequence: CAYRRQGAYEQYF.

The chain links TRBV28 to TRBJ2-3; D gene unclear. The CDR3 is 14 amino acids. Trimming shortened V by 2 bases and J by 1 base, and 7 bases separated the two germline ends. Germline V gene sequence: CDR1 MDHEN, CDR2 SYDVKM. CDR3 in DNA: TGTGCCAGCAGTTTAAAAAGCGGCACAGATACGCAGTATTTT. Its translation: CASSLKSGTDTQYF. Filled out from reference TRBV28 and TRBJ2-3, the complete variable domain reads DVKVTQSSRYLVKRTGEKVFLECVQDMDHENMFWYRQDPGLGLRLIYFSYDVKMKEKGDIPEGYSVSREKKERFSLILESASTNQTSMYLCASSLKSGTDTQYFGPGTRLTVL.

Relative to its sample, this clone is medium-sized. The chain recombines TRBV6-6 with TRBJ2-7; 7 positions match TRBD2. The CDR3 is 14 amino acids. The V and J ends lost 7 bases and 5 bases, in that order; junction bases with no gene match: 11. The V gene's germline CDR1 is MNHNY and CDR2 SVGAGI (reference sequence). The CDR3 reads CASTPREGKNEQYF. CDR3 DNA sequence: TGTGCCAGCACCCCTAGGGAGGGGAAGAACGAGCAGTACTTC.

The chain couples TRBV30 to TRBJ1-2; D ambiguous. Germline CDR1 is GTSNPN and CDR2 is SVGIG (reference sequence). V was cut by 1 base and J by 4 bases, with 19 bases left in between. This CDR3 has 16 amino acids. CDR3 DNA: TGTGCCTGGAGTGGGCCCGATAGCCTCTCGCGCTATGGCTACACCTTC. The encoded protein is CAWSGPDSLSRYGYTF.

The chain is built from TRBV30 and TRBJ2-1; no reliable D call. V lost 4 bases to trimming and J lost 7 bases, with 17 bases between them. Germline V gene sequence: CDR1 GTSNPN, CDR2 SVGIG (reference sequence). The CDR3 is 14 amino acids. The CDR3 loop is CAWTRVGSWNEQFF. CDR3 coding DNA: TGTGCCTGGACTCGGGTAGGTAGCTGGAATGAGCAGTTCTTC. Full variable domain (rest looked up from reference TRBV30 and TRBJ2-1): SQTIHQWPATLVQPVGSPLSLECTVEGTSNPNLYWYRQAAGRGLQLLFYSVGIGQISSEVPQNLSASRPQDRQFILSSKKLLLSDSGFYLCAWTRVGSWNEQFFGPGTRLTVL.

V is TRBV19 and J is TRBJ2-1; 9 nucleotides line up with TRBD2. The CDR3 loop spans 14 amino acids. The trim removed 8 bases at V and 7 bases at J, leaving 9 bases unmatched. Germline V gives CDR1 LNHDA, CDR2 SQIVND (reference sequence). The CDR3, as DNA: TGTGCCAGTGAGACTAGCGGAGGAACGAATGAGCAGTTCTTC. Translation gives CASETSGGTNEQFF.

The chain links TRBV19 to TRBJ1-5; D is perhaps TRBD1 (5 bases). CDR1 and CDR2 from the germline V gene are LNHDA and SQIVND (reference sequence). Trimming stripped 6 bases from V and 6 bases from J, with 9 bases between. This CDR3 is built from 12 residues. CDR3 amino acids: CASSDQGQPQHF. The CDR3 nucleotides are TGTGCCAGTAGCGATCAGGGTCAGCCCCAGCATTTT.

This clone was recorded a few times. Here the CDR3 reads CAWRTGYNEQFF. The CDR3 DNA reads as TGTGCCTGGAGAACGGGGTACAATGAGCAGTTCTTC. V and J are TRBV30 and TRBJ2-1; possibly TRBD2 for D (5 bases). Germline-derived CDR1 and CDR2 are GTSNPN and SVGIG (reference sequence). This CDR3 is 12 amino acids long. Trimming stripped 3 bases from V and 4 bases from J, with 7 bases between.

The chain employs TRBV7-3 and TRBJ1-5, with 10 bases lining up with TRBD1. With 4 bases clipped from V and 5 bases from J, the junction kept 11 bases outside the gene matches. This CDR3 region has 17 residues. CDR1 is SGHTA and CDR2 is FQGTGA in the germline V gene. CDR3 region: CASSYRQGAFGDQPQHF. The CDR3 DNA is TGTGCCAGCAGCTATCGACAGGGGGCGTTTGGCGATCAGCCCCAGCATTTT.

This clone was observed a single time. V and J are TRBV10-3 and TRBJ1-1, with D tentatively TRBD1 (5 bases). This CDR3 region has 14 residues. Germline V lookup: CDR1 ENHRY, CDR2 SYGVKD. V lost 2 bases and J 2 bases, leaving 9 bases between the germline ends. CDR3 sequence reads: CAISETGANTEAFF. The CDR3 nucleotides are TGTGCCATCAGTGAGACAGGAGCCAACACTGAAGCTTTCTTT.

This sequence joins TRBV5-1 and TRBJ2-7, with 10 bases aligning to TRBD1. The CDR3 runs to 14 residues. Unmatched junction bases numbered 10, after V lost 4 bases and J lost 9 bases. Germline loops: CDR1 SGHRS, CDR2 YFSETQ. The CDR3 loop reads CASSNGDRGGWQYF. Written as DNA, the CDR3 is TGCGCCAGCAGCAATGGGGACAGGGGAGGGTGGCAGTACTTC.

This chain uses TRBV28 with TRBJ1-2; 10 nucleotides align to TRBD1. V was clipped by 8 bases and J by 9 bases; unmatched bases: 6. Per germline, CDR1 MDHEN and CDR2 SYDVKM. The CDR3 is 12 amino acids. The CDR3 reads CASLGQGSRYTF. The CDR3 nucleotides are TGTGCCAGCTTGGGACAGGGGAGTCGCTACACCTTC.

The chain recombines TRBV6-6 with TRBJ1-1; D not resolved. Looked up from germline, CDR1 is MNHNY and CDR2 is SVGAGI (reference sequence). V was cut by 7 bases and J by 1 base, with 10 bases left in between. The CDR3 length is 13 residues. CDR3 DNA sequence: TGTGCCAGCAATATACAAAGGAACACTGAAGCTTTCTTT. It codes for CASNIQRNTEAFF.

To note about this clone: Germline and junction disagree at one end, which may indicate a read error. The CDR3: CAGSRQGAAEKLFF. The CDR3 DNA follows: TGTGCCGGCAGTCGACAGGGGGCGGCGGAAAAACTGTTTTTT. The gene calls are TRBV5-4 and TRBJ1-4; 10 positions agree with TRBD1. CDR1 and CDR2 (germline): SGHNT, YYREEE (reference sequence). This CDR3 has 14 amino acids.